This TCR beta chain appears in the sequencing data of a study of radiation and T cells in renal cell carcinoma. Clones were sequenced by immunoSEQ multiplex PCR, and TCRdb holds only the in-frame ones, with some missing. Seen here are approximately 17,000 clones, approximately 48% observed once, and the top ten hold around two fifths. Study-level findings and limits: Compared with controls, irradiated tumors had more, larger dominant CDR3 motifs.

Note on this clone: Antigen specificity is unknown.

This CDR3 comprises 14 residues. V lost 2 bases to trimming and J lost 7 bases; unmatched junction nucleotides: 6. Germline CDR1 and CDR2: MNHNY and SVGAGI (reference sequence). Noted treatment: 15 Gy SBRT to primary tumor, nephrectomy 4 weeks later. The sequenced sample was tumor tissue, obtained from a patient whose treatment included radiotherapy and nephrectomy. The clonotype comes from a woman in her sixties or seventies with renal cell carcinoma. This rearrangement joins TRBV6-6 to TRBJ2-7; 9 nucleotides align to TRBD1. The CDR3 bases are TGTGCCAGCAGTTACGCGGACAGGGGACGGGAGCAGTACTTC. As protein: CASSYADRGREQYF.